This TCR beta chain was sequenced for a study of early T cells in non-severe SARS-CoV-2 infection. This clonotype has a handful of counts. Per the germline V gene, CDR1 is GTSNPN and CDR2 is SVGIG (reference sequence). The V gene lost 2 bases and the J gene lost 3 bases, with 14 bases spanning the gap. The CDR3 covers 14 residues. TCRdb reprocessed the 5' RACE reads with MiXCR, giving one entry per CDR3 protein. The table records fewer than 100,000 distinct CDR3 sequences, roughly 16% of them present only once. V and J are TRBV30 and TRBJ2-7; D possibly corresponds to TRBD1 (5 bases). The receptor's source is an adult who was a healthcare worker with PCR-confirmed SARS-CoV-2 infection or an uninfected control (not recorded which). Input material: whole blood. The CDR3 protein is CAWSRKGLFYEQYF. Here the CDR3 DNA reads TGTGCCTGGAGTCGGAAGGGGTTGTTCTACGAGCAGTACTTC.